The rows below give T cell receptor beta chains drawn from one sample of a study of neoadjuvant anti-PD-1 for oral cavity cancer. Repertoires were generated with immunoSEQ multiplex PCR, while TCRdb's copy carries only in-frame clones and drops some. Of some 14,000 clones listed, around 72% were seen once; the top ten hold roughly 2.8%. The source was PBMCs, collected after nivolumab (anti-PD-1) treatment. These receptors were collected from a person aged 35 to 85 with oral cavity squamous cell carcinoma. Both conserved end residues are part of each CDR3. A D gene is named only where the DNA matches it firmly. Some rows mark clone size as missing; the rest say once, few, many or name a class of expanded clone.

d_gene: NA
abundance: few
v_gene: TRBV2
j_gene: TRBJ2-7
CDR3nt: TGTGCCAGCAGTGATTGGGGCGCTTCTGGCGAGCAGTACTTC
CDR3aa: CASSDWGASGEQYF

d_gene: NA
abundance: NA
v_gene: TRBV10-3
j_gene: TRBJ2-2
CDR3nt: TGTGCCATCAGGGCCCGGGATTTTGCCGGGGAGCTGTTTTTT
CDR3aa: CAIRARDFAGELFF

d_gene: NA
abundance: NA
v_gene: TRBV7-3
j_gene: TRBJ2-1
CDR3nt: TGTGCCAGCAGCTTATCGGGGGAGCAGTTCTTC
CDR3aa: CASSLSGEQFF

d_gene: NA
abundance: NA
v_gene: TRBV5-1
j_gene: TRBJ2-5
CDR3nt: TGCGCCAGCAGCTTGGCGGGTGGACAAAAAGAGACCCAGTACTTC
CDR3aa: CASSLAGGQKETQYF

d_gene: NA
abundance: once
v_gene: TRBV7-6
j_gene: TRBJ1-5
CDR3nt: TGTGCCAGCAGCTTAGGTGTGAATCAGCCCCAGCATTTT
CDR3aa: CASSLGVNQPQHF

d_gene: NA
abundance: once
v_gene: TRBV11-1
j_gene: TRBJ2-2
CDR3nt: TGTGCCAGCAGCTTACAAGGGGTGGTGACCGGGGAGCTGTTTTTT
CDR3aa: CASSLQGVVTGELFF

d_gene: NA
abundance: NA
v_gene: TRBV19
j_gene: TRBJ1-2
CDR3nt: TGTGCCAGTAGAGGGCAAGGGGAGAATGGCTACACCTTC
CDR3aa: CASRGQGENGYTF

d_gene: TRBD2
abundance: NA
v_gene: TRBV27
j_gene: TRBJ2-7
CDR3nt: TGTGCCAGCAGTTTATCTGGACTAGCGGGAGGAGAGCAGTACTTC
CDR3aa: CASSLSGLAGGEQYF

d_gene: NA
abundance: NA
v_gene: TRBV29-1
j_gene: TRBJ1-1
CDR3nt: TGCAGCGTCTGGGGGGACACTGAAGCTTTCTTT
CDR3aa: CSVWGDTEAFF

d_gene: NA
abundance: NA
v_gene: TRBV7-9
j_gene: TRBJ2-2
CDR3nt: TGTGCCAGCAAGGAGGTCGACGCCGGGGAGCTGTTTTTT
CDR3aa: CASKEVDAGELFF

d_gene: TRBD1
abundance: NA
v_gene: TRBV5-5
j_gene: TRBJ1-2
CDR3nt: TGTGCCAGCAGCCTGGACAGGGGCGCCCGGTATGGCTACACCTTC
CDR3aa: CASSLDRGARYGYTF

d_gene: TRBD2
abundance: few
v_gene: TRBV28
j_gene: TRBJ2-1
CDR3nt: TGTGCCAGCAGTTTCAGCCTAGCGGCCGTCAATGAGCAGTTCTTC
CDR3aa: CASSFSLAAVNEQFF

d_gene: NA
abundance: NA
v_gene: TRBV6-5
j_gene: TRBJ2-2
CDR3nt: TGTGCCAGCAGCCCTCGAGGTCTGACCGGGGAGCTGTTTTTT
CDR3aa: CASSPRGLTGELFF

d_gene: NA
abundance: NA
v_gene: TRBV19
j_gene: TRBJ2-7
CDR3nt: TGTGCCAGTAGTATAGGGGCTAATAATCGGCAGTACTTC
CDR3aa: CASSIGANNRQYF

d_gene: NA
abundance: NA
v_gene: TRBV30
j_gene: TRBJ1-4
CDR3nt: TGTGCCTGGAGCAAAGGGGAGTTTGGTGTCAATGAAAAACTGTTTTTT
CDR3aa: CAWSKGEFGVNEKLFF

d_gene: TRBD1
abundance: NA
v_gene: TRBV6-5
j_gene: TRBJ1-3
CDR3nt: TGTGCCAGCAGTTACGGGGGACAGGGGCGATACACCATATATTTT
CDR3aa: CASSYGGQGRYTIYF

d_gene: NA
abundance: NA
v_gene: TRBV28
j_gene: TRBJ2-6
CDR3nt: TGTGCCAGCAGTTTTTTAGTCTCTGGGGCCAACGTCCTGACTTTC
CDR3aa: CASSFLVSGANVLTF

d_gene: TRBD2
abundance: NA
v_gene: TRBV7-9
j_gene: TRBJ2-7
CDR3nt: TGTGCCAGCAGCTTAGGGACTAGCGGGACCTACGAGCAGTACTTC
CDR3aa: CASSLGTSGTYEQYF

d_gene: NA
abundance: NA
v_gene: TRBV5-1
j_gene: TRBJ1-4
CDR3nt: TGCGCCAGCAGCTTCGGGCAGGGCGGTAATGAAAAACTGTTTTTT
CDR3aa: CASSFGQGGNEKLFF

d_gene: NA
abundance: few
v_gene: TRBV30
j_gene: TRBJ1-1
CDR3nt: TGTGCCTGGAGTCCTCCGAGGAACACTGAAGCTTTCTTT
CDR3aa: CAWSPPRNTEAFF

d_gene: TRBD2
abundance: once
v_gene: TRBV5-6
j_gene: TRBJ2-1
CDR3nt: TGTGCCAGCAGCTCATTCGGACTAGCGGGAGTTCCGTCCAATGAGCAGTTCTTC
CDR3aa: CASSSFGLAGVPSNEQFF

d_gene: NA
abundance: NA
v_gene: TRBV30
j_gene: TRBJ2-1
CDR3nt: TGTGCCTGGAGTGTATTGTGGGAGTTTTATGAGCAGTTCTTC
CDR3aa: CAWSVLWEFYEQFF

d_gene: TRBD2
abundance: NA
v_gene: TRBV19
j_gene: TRBJ2-2
CDR3nt: TGTGCCAGTAGGCTGACTAGCGGGACGCTGGGGGAGCTGTTTTTT
CDR3aa: CASRLTSGTLGELFF